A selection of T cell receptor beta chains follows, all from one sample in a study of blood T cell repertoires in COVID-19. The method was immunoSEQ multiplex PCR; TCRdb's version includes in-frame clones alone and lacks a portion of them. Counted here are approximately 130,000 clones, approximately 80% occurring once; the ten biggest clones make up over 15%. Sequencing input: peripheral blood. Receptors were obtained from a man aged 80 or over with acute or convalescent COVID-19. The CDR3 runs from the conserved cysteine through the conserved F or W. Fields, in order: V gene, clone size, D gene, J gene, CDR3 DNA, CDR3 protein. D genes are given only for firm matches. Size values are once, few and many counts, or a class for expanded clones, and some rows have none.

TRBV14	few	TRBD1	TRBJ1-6	TGTGCCAGCAGCCAAGTACAGGGGGCTCAGGGGTTGTCACCCCTCCACTTT	CASSQVQGAQGLSPLHF
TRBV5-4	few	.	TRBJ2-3	TGTGCCAGCAGTCAAGGTGGGGAGCTTACGCAGTATTTT	CASSQGGELTQYF
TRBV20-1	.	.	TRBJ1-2	TGCAGTGCTAGTCAGGGGCCTAGTGGCTACACCTTC	CSASQGPSGYTF
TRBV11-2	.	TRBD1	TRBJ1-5	TGTGCCAGCAGCCAAACAGGGGGCAATCAGCCCCAGCATTTT	CASSQTGGNQPQHF
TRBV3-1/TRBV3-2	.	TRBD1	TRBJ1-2	TGTGCCAGCAGCCAAGGGAGGGGGCGCGGGTGGGACTATGGCTACACCTTC	CASSQGRGRGWDYGYTF
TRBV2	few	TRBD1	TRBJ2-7	TGTGCCAGCAGAGTCTCTACAGGGGGCGGTTCCTACGAGCAGTACTTC	CASRVSTGGGSYEQYF
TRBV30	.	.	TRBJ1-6	TGTGCCTGGGGCACGGGTTCACCCCTCCACTTT	CAWGTGSPLHF
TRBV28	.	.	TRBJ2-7	TGTGCCAGCAGCGGAGGATCTTCCTACGAGCAGTACTTC	CASSGGSSYEQYF
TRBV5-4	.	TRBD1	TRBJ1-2	TGTGCCAGCAGCGCGACAGGGTATGGCTACACCTTC	CASSATGYGYTF
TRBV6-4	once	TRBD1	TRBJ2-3	TGTGCCAGCAGTGACGGACAGGGGGCAGATACGCAGTATTTT	CASSDGQGADTQYF
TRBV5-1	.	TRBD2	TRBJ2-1	TGCGCCAGCAGCCCCGGCGGGGGGGCGTACAATGAGCAGTTCTTC	CASSPGGGAYNEQFF
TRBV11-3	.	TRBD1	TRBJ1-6	TGTGCCAGCAGCTTGGTCGACAGGGGGCCTCCTTATAATTCACCCCTCCACTTT	CASSLVDRGPPYNSPLHF
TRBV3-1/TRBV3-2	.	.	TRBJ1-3	TGTGCCAGCAGCCCTCTTGTCGGGGTTACTGGAAACACCATATATTTT	CASSPLVGVTGNTIYF
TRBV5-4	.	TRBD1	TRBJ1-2	TGTGCCAGCAGCGGACAGGGGGCGTACTATGGCTACACCTTC	CASSGQGAYYGYTF
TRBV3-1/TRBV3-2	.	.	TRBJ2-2	TGTGCCAGCAGCCAAGACTATGGACATTCGAACACCGGGGAGCTGTTTTTT	CASSQDYGHSNTGELFF
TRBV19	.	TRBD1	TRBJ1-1	TGTGCCAGTAGTATCCGCCCCGGCGGCATGACAGGGAGAACTGAAGCTTTCTTT	CASSIRPGGMTGRTEAFF
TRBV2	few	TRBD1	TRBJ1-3	TGTGCCAGCAAGGGGGCTTTGTCTGGAAACACCATATATTTT	CASKGALSGNTIYF
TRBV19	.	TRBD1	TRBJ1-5	TGTGCCAGTAGTATCTCAGGGGGAAGGCAGCCCCAGCATTTT	CASSISGGRQPQHF
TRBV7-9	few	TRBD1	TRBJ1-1	TGTGCCAGCAGCCGGACCGGGACAGCGTGGGCTTTCTTT	CASSRTGTAWAFF
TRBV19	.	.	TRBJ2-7	TGTGCCAGTAGTACCTCAGGGGGAGGTTTCAGGTCCTACGAGCAGTACTTC	CASSTSGGGFRSYEQYF
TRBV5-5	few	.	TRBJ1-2	TGTGCCAGCAGCCGTACGGGAGCTAACTATGGCTACACCTTC	CASSRTGANYGYTF
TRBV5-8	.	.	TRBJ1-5	TGTGCCAGCAGCTTGTACGGGAGGGAGCCCCAGCATTTT	CASSLYGREPQHF
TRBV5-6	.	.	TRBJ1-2	TGTGCCAGCAGCCCAGTGCGGGGGACATATGGCTACACCTTC	CASSPVRGTYGYTF
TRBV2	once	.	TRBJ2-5	TGTGCCAGCAGTGAAAATAGGGAGTGGGGGACCCAGTACTTC	CASSENREWGTQYF
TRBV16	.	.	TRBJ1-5	TGTGCCAGCAGCCAATCTGAGGGACTGGGTCAGCCCCAGCATTTT	CASSQSEGLGQPQHF
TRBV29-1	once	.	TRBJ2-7	TGCAGCGTTAGTCCAGGGCCCTACGAGCAGTACTTC	CSVSPGPYEQYF
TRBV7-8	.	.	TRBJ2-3	TGTGCCAGCCGGTGGGGAGGGGCCTCGGGGGCGAGCGATACGCAGTATTTT	CASRWGGASGASDTQYF
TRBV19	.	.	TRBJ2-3	TGTGCCAGTAGTATATACATTTCAGGGGAGTACCTCACACATACGCAGTATTTT	CASSIYISGEYLTHTQYF
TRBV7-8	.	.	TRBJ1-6	TGTGCCAGCAGCTTAAAGAGACAGCTGAATTCACCCCTCCACTTT	CASSLKRQLNSPLHF